The 6 T cell receptor beta chains listed next were all sequenced from one sample in a study of Graves' ophthalmopathy and Graves' hyperthyroidism. The authors amplified TCR beta CDR3 regions, and they did so from RNA transcripts for repertoire sequencing. HTBI-primed RT-PCR formed the first round, and a multiplex PCR formed the second. A single record per CDR3 protein comes from TCRdb applying MiXCR to the multiplex PCR reads. The repertoire holds some 360,000 distinct CDR3 sequences, with 15% to 20% as singletons. The specimen was peripheral blood. The receptor source for this set is an adult woman with stable Graves' hyperthyroidism.

This clonotype has ten or more counts. The chain joins TRBV28 to TRBJ2-7; tentatively, D is TRBD1 (6 bases). The germline CDR1 and CDR2 sequences are MDHEN and SYDVKM. This CDR3 spans 13 amino acids. Deletions cut 5 bases from V and 2 bases from J, with 10 bases between. CDR3: CASSGQITYEQYF. The CDR3, as DNA: TGTGCCAGCAGTGGACAGATTACCTACGAGCAGTACTTC.

In its sample, this clonotype was seen a few times. This chain's CDR3 is CASSLGAVSNQPQHF. CDR3 nucleotide sequence: TGTGCCAGCAGCTTGGGGGCGGTGAGCAATCAGCCCCAGCATTTT. The chain employs TRBV5-6 and TRBJ1-5; no reliable D call. V lost 0 bases and J lost 1, with 8 bases in between. The CDR3 is 15 residues long. Germline V gene lookup returns CDR1 SGHDT and CDR2 YYEEEE.

This clonotype was seen many times. The V gene is TRBV10-2, the J gene TRBJ1-1; TRBD1 is a possible D gene (6 bases). This CDR3 has 12 amino acids. Germline CDR1 WSHSY, CDR2 SAAADI. V lost 9 bases and J lost 5, with 13 bases in between. The CDR3 DNA follows: TGCGCCAGTCTTAAAGACAGGACTGAAGCTTTCTTT. Its translation: CASLKDRTEAFF.

This clonotype was recorded at least ten times. The gene calls are TRBV29-1 and TRBJ2-5, with 7 bases that match TRBD2. The CDR3 spans 14 residues. V dropped 1 base and J dropped 1; count of bases not matched to a gene: 3. The germline gives CDR1 SQVTM, CDR2 ANQGSEA. This CDR3 reads CSVEGWGGQETQYF. In nucleotides, the CDR3 is TGCAGCGTTGAAGGTTGGGGGGGCCAAGAGACCCAGTACTTC.

Many counts were recorded for this clonotype. The chain combines TRBV6-2 or TRBV6-3 with TRBJ1-1, with unresolved D. Germline V gives CDR1 MNHEY, CDR2 SVGEGT. The CDR3 contains 12 residues. V was cut by 5 bases and J by 7 bases, with 11 bases left in between. CDR3 amino acids: CASSHMTDEAFF. In nucleotides, the CDR3 is TGTGCCAGCAGTCATATGACGGATGAAGCTTTCTTT.

The chain links TRBV4-1 to TRBJ1-2; 9 nucleotides match TRBD1. V lost 5 bases, J lost 4 bases, and 14 bases stayed unmatched. CDR3 length: 17 amino acids. Per the germline V gene, CDR1 is MGHRA and CDR2 is YSYEKL. CDR3 sequence: CASSARDREKVGYGYTF. In DNA form, the CDR3 reads TGCGCCAGCAGCGCGCGGGACAGGGAGAAGGTTGGCTATGGCTACACCTTC.